This T cell receptor (beta chain) was sequenced in a study of T cell responses to AZD1222 COVID-19 vaccine. Produced via immunoSEQ multiplex PCR; TCRdb's table is partial and in-frame only. The table includes 25,000 to 35,000 clones, roughly 93% detected once. The material was peripheral blood, obtained on day 0 of AZD1222 vaccination. The clonotype originates from an adult in good health.

The CDR3 reads CASSYGRRTNEKLFF. The CDR3 nucleotides read TGTGCCAGCAGTTACGGGAGGAGGACTAATGAAAAACTGTTTTTT. This chain joins TRBV6-2 or TRBV6-3 and TRBJ1-4; no clear D gene. The CDR3 spans 15 residues. Trimming took 2 bases from V and 2 from J, leaving 9 bases between them. Germline V gene data show CDR1 as MNHEY and CDR2 as SVGEGT.